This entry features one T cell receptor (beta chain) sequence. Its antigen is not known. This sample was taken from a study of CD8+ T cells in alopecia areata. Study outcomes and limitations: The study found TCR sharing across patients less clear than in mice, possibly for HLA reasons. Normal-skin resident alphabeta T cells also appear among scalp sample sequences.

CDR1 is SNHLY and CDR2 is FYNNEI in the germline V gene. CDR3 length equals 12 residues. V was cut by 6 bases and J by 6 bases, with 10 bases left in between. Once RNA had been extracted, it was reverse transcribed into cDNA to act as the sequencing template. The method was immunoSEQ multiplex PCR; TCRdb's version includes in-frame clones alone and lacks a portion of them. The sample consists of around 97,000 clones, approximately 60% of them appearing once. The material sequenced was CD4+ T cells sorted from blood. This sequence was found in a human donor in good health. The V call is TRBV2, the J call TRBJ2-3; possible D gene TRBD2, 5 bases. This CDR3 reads CASRIGGDTQYF. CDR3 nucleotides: TGTGCCAGCAGGATTGGCGGGGATACGCAGTATTTT.